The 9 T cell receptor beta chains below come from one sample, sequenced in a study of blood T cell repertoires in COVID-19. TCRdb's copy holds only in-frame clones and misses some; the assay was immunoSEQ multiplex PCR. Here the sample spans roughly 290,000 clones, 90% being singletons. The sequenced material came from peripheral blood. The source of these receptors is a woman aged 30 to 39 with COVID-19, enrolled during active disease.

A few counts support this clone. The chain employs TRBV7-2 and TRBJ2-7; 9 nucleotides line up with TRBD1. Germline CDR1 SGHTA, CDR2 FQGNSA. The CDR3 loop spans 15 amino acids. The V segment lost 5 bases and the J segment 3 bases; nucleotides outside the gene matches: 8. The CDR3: CASSKTGTGFYEQYF. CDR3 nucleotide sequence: TGTGCCAGCAGCAAGACCGGGACAGGGTTCTACGAGCAGTACTTC.

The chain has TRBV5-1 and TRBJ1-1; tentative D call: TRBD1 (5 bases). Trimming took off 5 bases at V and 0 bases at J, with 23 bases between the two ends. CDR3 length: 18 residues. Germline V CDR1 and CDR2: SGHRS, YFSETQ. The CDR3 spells CASSLPSSGFGVNTEAFF. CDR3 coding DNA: TGCGCCAGCAGTTTGCCGTCTTCAGGGTTCGGTGTGAACACTGAAGCTTTCTTT. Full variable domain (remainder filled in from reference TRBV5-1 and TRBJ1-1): KAGVTQTPRYLIKTRGQQVTLSCSPISGHRSVSWYQQTPGQGLQFLFEYFSETQRNKGNFPGRFSGRQFSNSRSEMNVSTLELGDSALYLCASSLPSSGFGVNTEAFFGQGTRLTVV.

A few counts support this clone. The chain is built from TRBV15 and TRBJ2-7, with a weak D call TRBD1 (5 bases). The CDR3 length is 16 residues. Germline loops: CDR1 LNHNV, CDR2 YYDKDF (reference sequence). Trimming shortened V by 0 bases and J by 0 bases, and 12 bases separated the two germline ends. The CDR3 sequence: CATSRDPTTDSYEQYF. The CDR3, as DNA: TGTGCCACCAGCAGAGATCCAACGACAGACTCCTACGAGCAGTACTTC.

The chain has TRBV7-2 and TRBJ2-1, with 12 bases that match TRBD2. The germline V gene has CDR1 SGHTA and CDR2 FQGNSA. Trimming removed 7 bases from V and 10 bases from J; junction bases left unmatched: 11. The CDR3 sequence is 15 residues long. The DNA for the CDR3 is TGTGCCAGCACCTTGACTAGCGGGAGATTCTTGGAGCAGTTCTTC. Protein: CASTLTSGRFLEQFF.

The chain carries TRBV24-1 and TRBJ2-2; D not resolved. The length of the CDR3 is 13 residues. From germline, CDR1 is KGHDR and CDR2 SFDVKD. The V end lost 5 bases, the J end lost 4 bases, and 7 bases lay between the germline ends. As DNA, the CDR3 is TGTGCCACCAGTGTCACTCCCACCGGGGAGCTGTTTTTT. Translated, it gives CATSVTPTGELFF.

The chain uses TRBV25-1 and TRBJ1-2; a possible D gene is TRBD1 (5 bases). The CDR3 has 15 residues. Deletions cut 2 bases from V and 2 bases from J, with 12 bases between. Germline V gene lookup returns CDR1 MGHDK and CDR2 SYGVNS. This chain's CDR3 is CASSEVGRANYGYTF. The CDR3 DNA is TGTGCCAGCAGTGAAGTGGGCAGGGCCAACTATGGCTACACCTTC.

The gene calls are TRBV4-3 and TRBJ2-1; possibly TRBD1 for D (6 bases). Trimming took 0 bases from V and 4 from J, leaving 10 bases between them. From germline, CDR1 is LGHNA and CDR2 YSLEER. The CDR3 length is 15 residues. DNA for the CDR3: TGCGCCAGCAGCCAAGACTGGGACAATTACAATGAGCAGTTCTTC. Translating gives CASSQDWDNYNEQFF.

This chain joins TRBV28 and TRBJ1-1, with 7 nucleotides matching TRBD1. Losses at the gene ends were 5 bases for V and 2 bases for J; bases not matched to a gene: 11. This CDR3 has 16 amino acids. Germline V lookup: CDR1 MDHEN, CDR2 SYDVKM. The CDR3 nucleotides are TGTGCCAGCAGTGACGGGACAGAGTTCGGAAACACTGAAGCTTTCTTT. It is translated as CASSDGTEFGNTEAFF.

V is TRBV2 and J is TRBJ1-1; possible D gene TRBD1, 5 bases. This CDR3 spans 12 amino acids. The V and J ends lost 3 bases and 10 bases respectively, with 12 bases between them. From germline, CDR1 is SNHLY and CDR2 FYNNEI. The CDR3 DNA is TGTGCCAGCAGTGAGACCCCCCAGGGAGCTTTCTTT. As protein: CASSETPQGAFF.